These 27 T cell receptor beta chains were all obtained from the same sample, sequenced in a study of blood T cell repertoires in COVID-19. The repertoire was sequenced with immunoSEQ multiplex PCR; TCRdb's copy has only in-frame clones and lacks some. Altogether around 50,000 clones are present, approximately 87% being singletons, with the ten largest covering under 5%. The sequencing input was peripheral blood. These receptors all come from a man aged 35 to 55 with active COVID-19.

This chain links TRBV5-4 with TRBJ1-2; D is perhaps TRBD1 (6 bases). From germline, CDR1 is SGHNT and CDR2 YYREEE (reference sequence). The ends were cut back, 4 bases at V and 9 bases at J, with 13 bases in the middle. The CDR3 is 12 residues long. DNA for the CDR3: TGTGCCAGCAGCATTGGACAGAGGAGCTACACCTTC. The encoded protein is CASSIGQRSYTF.

V gene TRBV5-1 combines with J gene TRBJ2-7; 9 bases map to TRBD1. The germline gives CDR1 SGHRS, CDR2 YFSETQ. Germline trimming cut 0 bases from V and 5 bases from J; bases unmatched to any gene: 6. This CDR3 contains 15 residues. CDR3 bases: TGCGCCAGCAGCTTGGCCGGGACAGGGACCAACGAGCAGTACTTC. This encodes CASSLAGTGTNEQYF. The whole variable domain, remainder taken from reference TRBV5-1 and TRBJ2-7, is KAGVTQTPRYLIKTRGQQVTLSCSPISGHRSVSWYQQTPGQGLQFLFEYFSETQRNKGNFPGRFSGRQFSNSRSEMNVSTLELGDSALYLCASSLAGTGTNEQYFGPGTRLTVT.

The chain links TRBV6-5 to TRBJ1-6, with a weak D call TRBD1 (5 bases). Trimming pared 0 bases from V and 14 bases from J, leaving 14 bases between. The CDR3 loop spans 14 amino acids. CDR1 is MNHEY, CDR2 SVGAGI, per germline. The CDR3 loop reads CASSYSRLVRALHF. CDR3 DNA: TGTGCCAGCAGTTACTCGAGGCTGGTCAGGGCCCTCCACTTT.

This clone has only one observation. The chain links TRBV28 to TRBJ2-5, with 7 bases identical to TRBD2. Germline V gives CDR1 MDHEN, CDR2 SYDVKM. V was clipped by 4 bases and J by 10 bases; unmatched bases: 12. The CDR3 runs to 14 residues. The CDR3 sequence: CASSYRTGREVQYF. The CDR3, as DNA: TGTGCCAGCAGTTACCGGACGGGACGGGAGGTCCAGTACTTC.

A single count supports this clone. V gene TRBV28 combines with J gene TRBJ1-2; tentative D call: TRBD1 (5 bases). Germline values: CDR1 MDHEN, CDR2 SYDVKM. Between the trimmed V and J ends, which lost 3 bases and 4 bases, there was a span of 9 bases. This CDR3 is built from 13 residues. CDR3 residues: CASSFRRGYGYTF. CDR3 bases: TGTGCCAGCAGTTTCAGGAGGGGCTATGGCTACACCTTC.

V is TRBV28 and J is TRBJ1-4; 9 nucleotides match TRBD1. The V segment lost 4 bases and the J segment 5 bases; nucleotides outside the gene matches: 5. The CDR3 runs to 15 residues. Germline CDR1 reads MDHEN; CDR2 reads SYDVKM. The CDR3 DNA follows: TGTGCCAGCAGTTCCGGGGGACAGGGAAATGAAAAACTGTTTTTT. This sequence encodes CASSSGGQGNEKLFF.

V is TRBV4-1 and J is TRBJ2-7; a weak D match, TRBD2 (5 bases). This CDR3 comprises 15 residues. The germline V and J ends were trimmed by 4 bases and 7 bases, with 20 bases remaining between them. Germline V lookup: CDR1 MGHRA, CDR2 YSYEKL. Written as DNA, the CDR3 is TGCGCCAGCAGCCGCGGTACCGCGCCCCCGGGGGAGCAGTACTTC. Residues: CASSRGTAPPGEQYF.

This clone was seen more than once but under ten times. This chain links TRBV5-1 with TRBJ2-7, with a weak D call TRBD1 (6 bases). Germline values: CDR1 SGHRS, CDR2 YFSETQ. V was trimmed by 2 bases and J by 2 bases, leaving 14 bases between them. The CDR3 loop spans 15 amino acids. The CDR3 sequence is CASSFGTTSPYEQYF. DNA for the CDR3: TGCGCCAGCAGCTTTGGGACAACCAGCCCCTACGAGCAGTACTTC. The entire variable domain, with the rest obtained from reference TRBV5-1 and TRBJ2-7, is as follows: KAGVTQTPRYLIKTRGQQVTLSCSPISGHRSVSWYQQTPGQGLQFLFEYFSETQRNKGNFPGRFSGRQFSNSRSEMNVSTLELGDSALYLCASSFGTTSPYEQYFGPGTRLTVT.

The chain is built from TRBV7-8 and TRBJ1-6, with D possibly being TRBD1 (5 bases). Trimming stripped 0 bases from V and 7 bases from J, with 10 bases between. Germline V gene data show CDR1 as SGHVS and CDR2 as FQNEAQ. There are 15 residues in the CDR3. The DNA for the CDR3 is TGTGCCAGCAGCTTAGCGGGGCTAGGGAATTCACCCCTCCACTTT. Protein: CASSLAGLGNSPLHF.

The rearrangement links TRBV30 to TRBJ1-1; TRBD1 matches at 7 bases. CDR1 is GTSNPN and CDR2 is SVGIG in the germline V gene (reference sequence). V dropped 2 bases and J dropped 11; count of bases not matched to a gene: 8. The CDR3 totals 12 residues. The CDR3 DNA sequence: TGTGCCTGGAGTTTACAGGGGCCAGGGGCTTTCTTT. Encoded protein: CAWSLQGPGAFF.

The count of this clone is one. The CDR3 nucleotides are TGTGCCAGTAGTATCGGAGGCAGCCCCAACTATGGCTACACCTTC. It yields the protein CASSIGGSPNYGYTF. The rearrangement joins TRBV19 to TRBJ1-2, with D uncertain. CDR3 size: 15 residues. Trimming shortened V by 3 bases and J by 2 bases, and 13 bases separated the two germline ends. Looked up from germline, CDR1 is LNHDA and CDR2 is SQIVND (reference sequence).

The V and J genes are TRBV5-1 and TRBJ1-1, with 7 bases matching TRBD1. V trimming: 3 bases; J trimming: 3 bases; junction bases outside the gene matches: 8. The CDR3 runs to 15 residues. Germline V gene data show CDR1 as SGHRS and CDR2 as YFSETQ. CDR3 sequence (DNA): TGCGCCAGCAGCTCCGAGGGGGCGCGGGACACTGAAGCTTTCTTT. This translates into CASSSEGARDTEAFF.

This clone was picked up a small number of times. This sequence joins TRBV27 and TRBJ2-2, with 9 bases that match TRBD1. This CDR3 spans 14 amino acids. Germline trimming cut 5 bases from V and 3 bases from J; bases unmatched to any gene: 1. Germline-derived CDR1 and CDR2 are MNHEY and SMNVEV (reference sequence). The CDR3 region has the DNA TGTGCCAGCAGTGGACAGGGGTACACCGGGGAGCTGTTTTTT. Translation: CASSGQGYTGELFF.

This chain uses TRBV7-9 with TRBJ2-5; the match to TRBD1 covers 7 bases. This CDR3 comprises 13 residues. CDR1 is SEHNR, CDR2 FQNEAQ, per germline (reference sequence). V gave up 6 bases and J gave up 5 bases; unmatched junction bases: 6. The CDR3: CASRVGGRETQYF. DNA of the CDR3: TGTGCCAGCAGGGTAGGGGGCCGGGAGACCCAGTACTTC.

This clone was observed a handful of times. The rearrangement joins TRBV13 to TRBJ2-3, with D maybe TRBD1 (6 bases). V shed 6 bases and J shed 2 bases, with 15 bases lying between them. This CDR3 spans 15 amino acids. Germline V gene sequence: CDR1 PRHDT, CDR2 FYEKMQ (reference sequence). CDR3 sequence (DNA): TGTGCCAGCAGGCTTGGGGGCGAGTACACAGATACGCAGTATTTT. Translating it yields CASRLGGEYTDTQYF.

The V and J genes are TRBV28 and TRBJ1-6, with 8 bases fitting TRBD1. The CDR3 is 17 residues long. With V trimmed by 1 base and J by 8 bases, 10 bases remained unmatched. In germline, CDR1 is MDHEN, CDR2 SYDVKM. CDR3 coding DNA: TGTGCCAGCAGTTTATCGACAGGGGCATTACGGGATTCACCCCTCCACTTT. Residues: CASSLSTGALRDSPLHF.

This chain joins TRBV30 and TRBJ2-7; TRBD1 agrees at 11 bases. In germline, CDR1 is GTSNPN, CDR2 SVGIG (reference sequence). With 4 bases clipped from V and 3 bases from J, the junction kept 5 bases outside the gene matches. CDR3 size: 14 residues. For the CDR3, the DNA is TGTGCCTGGATGGGGGGGACAGGGGGCTACGAGCAGTACTTC. Residues: CAWMGGTGGYEQYF. The whole variable domain, remainder taken from reference TRBV30 and TRBJ2-7, is SQTIHQWPATLVQPVGSPLSLECTVEGTSNPNLYWYRQAAGRGLQLLFYSVGIGQISSEVPQNLSASRPQDRQFILSSKKLLLSDSGFYLCAWMGGTGGYEQYFGPGTRLTVT.

The chain is built from TRBV3-1 (or the pseudogene TRBV3-2) and TRBJ1-2; 7 bases are shared with TRBD1. The CDR3 totals 15 residues. V dropped 0 bases and J dropped 8; count of bases not matched to a gene: 9. Germline V gene data show CDR1 as LGHDT and CDR2 as YNNKEL (reference sequence). The CDR3 loop reads CASSQDPSRGKGYTF. In DNA, the CDR3 is TGTGCCAGCAGCCAAGATCCCTCCAGGGGGAAAGGCTACACCTTC.

J is TRBJ2-5 and V is TRBV10-3; 9 positions match TRBD2. This CDR3 spans 16 amino acids. Germline CDR1 ENHRY, CDR2 SYGVKD. Germline trimming cut 3 bases from V and 7 bases from J; bases unmatched to any gene: 12. CDR3 loop: CAISEGRAGGDATQYF. CDR3 sequence (DNA): TGTGCCATCAGTGAAGGGCGAGCGGGAGGCGATGCGACCCAGTACTTC.

The chain has TRBV3-1 (or the pseudogene TRBV3-2) and TRBJ2-5; 14 bases line up with TRBD2. The CDR3 totals 17 residues. With V trimmed by 1 base and J by 4 bases, 5 bases remained unmatched. CDR1 LGHDT and CDR2 YNNKEL come from the germline V gene (reference sequence). The CDR3 DNA is TGTGCCAGCAGCCAAGTGGGGACTAGCGGGAGCGGAGAGACCCAGTACTTC. Translating gives CASSQVGTSGSGETQYF.

The V and J genes are TRBV6-1 and TRBJ1-2, with unresolved D. The length of the CDR3 is 12 residues. V was clipped by 0 bases and J by 5 bases, with 4 bases between them. The germline V gene has CDR1 MNHNS and CDR2 SASEGT. CDR3 sequence: CASSEALYGYTF. Here the CDR3 DNA reads TGTGCCAGCAGTGAAGCATTATATGGCTACACCTTC.

The CDR3 is CATSSGTYTDTQYF. The CDR3 DNA is TGTGCCACCAGCAGCGGGACTTACACAGATACGCAGTATTTT. The chain carries TRBV15 and TRBJ2-3; possibly TRBD2 for D (6 bases). The V gene's germline CDR1 is LNHNV and CDR2 YYDKDF (reference sequence). Between the trimmed V and J ends, which lost 3 bases and 2 bases, there was a span of 9 bases. This CDR3 comprises 14 residues.

The V gene is TRBV28, the J gene TRBJ2-1, with a tentative D call TRBD1 (6 bases). Germline V gene lookup returns CDR1 MDHEN and CDR2 SYDVKM. CDR3 size: 15 residues. The V end lost 3 bases, the J end lost 2 bases, and 11 bases lay between the germline ends. The CDR3 DNA reads TGTGCCAGCAGTTTCACCGGGACACCCTACAATGAGCAGTTCTTC. Translation gives CASSFTGTPYNEQFF.

This clone appeared once. V gene TRBV28 combines with J gene TRBJ1-5; D may be TRBD1 (6 bases). The CDR3 covers 15 residues. Germline lookup yields CDR1 MDHEN and CDR2 SYDVKM. Trimming stripped 5 bases from V and 3 bases from J, with 14 bases between. CDR3: CASSPLTGSNQPQHF. Here the CDR3 DNA reads TGTGCCAGCAGTCCACTGACAGGTTCCAATCAGCCCCAGCATTTT.

This clone has more than one count but fewer than ten. V and J are TRBV27 and TRBJ1-1, with a weak D call TRBD1 (5 bases). Trimming removed 3 bases at V and 7 bases at J, with 12 bases between. This CDR3 region has 13 residues. Germline CDR1 is MNHEY and CDR2 is SMNVEV (reference sequence). CDR3 residues: CASSFGQGLEAFF. In DNA form, the CDR3 reads TGTGCCAGCAGTTTTGGGCAGGGTCTTGAAGCTTTCTTT.

The chain is built from TRBV7-8 and TRBJ1-5, with 11 bases that match TRBD1. CDR3 length: 20 amino acids. Germline CDR1 reads SGHVS; CDR2 reads FQNEAQ. Unmatched junction bases numbered 11, after V lost 1 base and J lost 0 bases. The CDR3 is CASSLGVGGTGGYSNQPQHF. The CDR3 DNA sequence: TGTGCCAGCAGCTTAGGAGTTGGTGGGACAGGGGGATATAGCAATCAGCCCCAGCATTTT.

The rearrangement links TRBV30 to TRBJ1-2; TRBD1 aligns across 7 bases. The CDR3 extends over 13 amino acids. Trimming cost V 4 bases and J 8 bases; bases outside gene matches: 10. In germline, CDR1 is GTSNPN, CDR2 SVGIG (reference sequence). CDR3 sequence: CAWMARGTYGYTF. In DNA, the CDR3 is TGTGCCTGGATGGCCAGGGGGACATACGGCTACACCTTC.